Below are 16 T cell receptor beta chains sequenced from a single sample in a study of cytotoxic CD8 clonotypes in ibrutinib-treated CLL. This table comes from immunoSEQ multiplex PCR, and its TCRdb copy is limited to in-frame clones, with some not included. This table holds fewer than 80,000 clones, 45% to 60% found once. This specimen consisted of PBMCs, obtained after 12 months of ibrutinib treatment. The receptors derive from a human donor with chronic lymphocytic leukemia.

The chain uses TRBV5-1 and TRBJ1-6; D is ambiguous. The germline CDR1 and CDR2 sequences are SGHRS and YFSETQ. The CDR3 is made up of 15 amino acids. The V end was cut by 0 bases, the J end by 4 bases, with 8 bases between. The CDR3 loop reads CASSLDGRYNSPLHF. In DNA, the CDR3 is TGCGCCAGCAGCTTGGACGGACGTTATAATTCACCCCTCCACTTT.

The chain links TRBV27 to TRBJ2-1, with 9 bases lining up with TRBD2. J was trimmed by 6 bases and V by 4 bases; bases with no gene match: 10. This CDR3 region has 16 residues. Germline V gene lookup returns CDR1 MNHEY and CDR2 SMNVEV (reference sequence). The CDR3 coding sequence is TGTGCCAGCAGTTCCCGATCACTAGCGGGTTCCAATGAGCAGTTCTTC. Translation: CASSSRSLAGSNEQFF.

This clone appeared many times. This sample includes further DNA sequences coding for the same CDR3. The chain recombines TRBV5-1 with TRBJ2-1; D is perhaps TRBD1 (7 bases). CDR3 length: 15 amino acids. Trimming took off 0 bases at V and 4 bases at J, with 11 bases between the two ends. Germline CDR1 and CDR2: SGHRS and YFSETQ. The CDR3 here is CASSLGGTEYNEQFF. The CDR3 DNA reads TGCGCCAGCAGCTTGGGCGGGACAGAATACAATGAGCAGTTCTTC.

CDR3 coding DNA: TGTGCCAGCCCGGGACAGGCCTACGAGCAGTACGTC. Protein product: CASPGQAYEQYV. This chain connects TRBV6-5 to TRBJ2-7, with 8 bases lining up with TRBD1. The junction had 2 bases not matched to a gene; V was cut back by 8 bases and J by 2 bases. In germline, CDR1 is MNHEY, CDR2 SVGAGI. The CDR3 is 12 residues long.

The V gene is TRBV2, the J gene TRBJ2-5; 10 bases align to TRBD2. This CDR3 contains 16 residues. V shed 6 bases and J 1 base; nucleotides not matched to a gene: 8. Germline CDR1 is SNHLY and CDR2 is FYNNEI. CDR3 sequence: CASSASGTSAQETQYF. The CDR3, as DNA: TGTGCCAGCAGCGCCTCCGGGACTAGCGCCCAAGAGACCCAGTACTTC.

CDR3 coding DNA: TGTGCCAGCGCCAGGGGACAGGGCGGTGAAAAACTGTTTTTT. Its translation: CASARGQGGEKLFF. The chain has TRBV6-5 and TRBJ1-4, with 9 bases lining up with TRBD1. The CDR3 spans 14 residues. V gave up 8 bases and J gave up 7 bases; unmatched junction bases: 8. Germline V gives CDR1 MNHEY, CDR2 SVGAGI.

The chain recombines TRBV30 with TRBJ2-2; D gene uncertain. V gave up 1 base and J gave up 6 bases, with 6 bases separating them. Germline CDR1 is GTSNPN and CDR2 is SVGIG (reference sequence). This CDR3 comprises 12 residues. The CDR3 DNA is TGTGCCTGGAGTGAACAGCCCGGGGAGCTGTTTTTT. Protein: CAWSEQPGELFF.

This chain connects TRBV30 to TRBJ1-4; D is undetermined. Germline V gene data show CDR1 as GTSNPN and CDR2 as SVGIG (reference sequence). CDR3 length equals 12 residues. The V end was cut by 0 bases, the J end by 7 bases, with 6 bases between. CDR3 loop: CAWSVQSEKLFF. DNA of the CDR3: TGTGCCTGGAGTGTACAGAGTGAAAAACTGTTTTTT.

The J gene is TRBJ1-6, the V gene TRBV6-1; D call uncertain. CDR3 length: 15 residues. Germline V gives CDR1 MNHNS, CDR2 SASEGT. The V and J ends lost 2 bases and 6 bases respectively, with 11 bases between them. DNA for the CDR3: TGTGCCAGCAGTGAAATGGTACTCTCTAATTCACCCCTCCACTTT. It translates to CASSEMVLSNSPLHF.

The V gene is TRBV7-9, the J gene TRBJ2-1, with 7 bases lining up with TRBD2. Germline values: CDR1 SEHNR, CDR2 FQNEAQ (reference sequence). V gave up 5 bases and J gave up 1 base; unmatched junction bases: 5. The CDR3 loop spans 15 amino acids. CDR3 coding DNA: TGTGCCAGCAGCGCAGCGGGAAGATCCTACAATGAGCAGTTCTTC. It translates to CASSAAGRSYNEQFF.

The V gene is TRBV2, the J gene TRBJ1-3; D might be TRBD1 (6 bases). V lost 1 base and J lost 4, with 14 bases in between. Germline CDR1 reads SNHLY; CDR2 reads FYNNEI. There are 16 residues in the CDR3. The CDR3 spells CASSEGTARWGNTIYF. The DNA for the CDR3 is TGTGCCAGCAGTGAAGGGACAGCCCGCTGGGGAAACACCATATATTTT.

The chain couples TRBV19 to TRBJ1-5, with a weak D call TRBD1 (6 bases). From germline, CDR1 is LNHDA and CDR2 SQIVND (reference sequence). V shed 7 bases and J shed 5 bases, with 15 bases lying between them. The CDR3 is made up of 14 amino acids. The CDR3 region has the DNA TGTGCCAGTACCCCACAGGGACCGGATCAGCCCCAGCATTTT. Encoded protein: CASTPQGPDQPQHF. The variable domain in full, with the rest retrieved from reference TRBV19 and TRBJ1-5, is DGGITQSPKYLFRKEGQNVTLSCEQNLNHDAMYWYRQDPGQGLRLIYYSQIVNDFQKGDIAEGYSVSREKKESFPLTVTSAQKNPTAFYLCASTPQGPDQPQHFGDGTRLSIL.

This clone appeared a few times. The V gene is TRBV6-1, the J gene TRBJ2-7; 7 nucleotides align to TRBD2. CDR3 length: 10 amino acids. CDR1 and CDR2 from the germline V gene are MNHNS and SASEGT. V was pared by 8 bases and J by 8 bases, with 3 bases of the junction left unmatched. The CDR3 sequence is CASGEGQQYV. The DNA for the CDR3 is TGTGCCAGCGGGGAGGGGCAGCAGTACGTC.

The chain joins TRBV10-3 to TRBJ1-4; D possibly corresponds to TRBD1 (5 bases). V shed 3 bases and J shed 8 bases, with 10 bases lying between them. CDR1 ENHRY and CDR2 SYGVKD come from the germline V gene. There are 13 residues in the CDR3. For the CDR3, the DNA is TGTGCCATCAGTGATCGGGAGGGGGAAAAACTGTTTTTT. Its translation is CAISDREGEKLFF.

V gene TRBV2 combines with J gene TRBJ2-1, with D hard to call. The germline V gene has CDR1 SNHLY and CDR2 FYNNEI. V lost 8 bases and J 0 bases, leaving 17 bases between the germline ends. This CDR3 is 16 amino acids long. The CDR3 is CASPSDEVSSYNEQFF. CDR3 bases: TGTGCCAGCCCCTCGGACGAGGTTAGCTCCTACAATGAGCAGTTCTTC.

This chain uses TRBV4-1 with TRBJ2-5; 12 nucleotides agree with TRBD1. The CDR3 runs to 16 residues. V gave up 0 bases and J gave up 4 bases; unmatched junction bases: 3. Germline V lookup: CDR1 MGHRA, CDR2 YSYEKL. CDR3 protein: CASSQDGTGGRETQYF. In DNA form, the CDR3 reads TGCGCCAGCAGCCAAGATGGGACAGGGGGCAGAGAGACCCAGTACTTC.